Sequencing of this T cell receptor (beta chain) was carried out in a study of blood T cell repertoires in COVID-19. Per the study methods: Estimation of nucleated cell counts was performed using reference gene primer amplification. Produced via immunoSEQ multiplex PCR; TCRdb's table is partial and in-frame only. From that table come the V and J calls and clone size; the DNA was used to work out D and trimming. The sample carries more than 95,000 clones, around four fifths recorded once. Trimming removed 0 bases from V and 6 bases from J; junction bases left unmatched: 1. This CDR3 is built from 15 residues. Germline values: CDR1 MNHEY, CDR2 SVGAGI.

The sequence was obtained from a man aged 60 to 69 with acute or convalescent COVID-19. This rearrangement joins TRBV6-5 to TRBJ2-1, with TRBD1 identical over 11 bases. What was sequenced was peripheral blood. The CDR3 DNA follows: TGTGCCAGCAGTTACTCTGGGACAGGGGGCAATGAGCAGTTCTTC. Its translation is CASSYSGTGGNEQFF.